The text below deals with one TCR beta chain. Its antigen is not known. The data were taken from a study of shared clonotypes between healthy human individuals. Study observations and caveats: Expectations were that clonotype sharing among donors would be affected by sequencing depth. Rarefaction analysis demonstrated incomplete sorted-subset sequencing notwithstanding large depth.

Partitioning of CD4+ cells yielded a CD45RA+ naive subset and a CD45RA-negative memory subset. Evenly divided among several immunoSEQ plates was the genomic DNA of each subset. TCRdb's copy holds only in-frame clones and misses some; the assay was immunoSEQ multiplex PCR. Of around 2.5 million clones listed, approximately 93% are singletons. The CDR3 sequence is 12 residues long. Germline V gene data show CDR1 as MDHEN and CDR2 as SYDVKM. V lost 6 bases and J 4 bases, leaving 6 bases between the germline ends. The sequenced sample consisted of naive CD4+ T cells from PBMCs. Stated subset: CD45RA+ positively selected. This TCR came from a man younger than 35 in good health. Some clones in this sample may be carry-over from other donors' samples. The J gene is TRBJ2-2, the V gene TRBV28; no clear D gene. The CDR3 nucleotides read TGTGCCAGCAGGGTTACCACCGGGGAGCTGTTTTTT. This encodes CASRVTTGELFF.